The 14 T cell receptor beta chains listed next were all sequenced from one sample in a study of OX40 agonist ivuxolimab in advanced cancers. Method: immunoSEQ multiplex PCR; TCRdb's copy keeps in-frame clones and lacks some. The sample gives tens of thousands of clones, around 84% of which show up once; about 2.5% is in the top ten. Sequences were derived from CD4+ or CD8+ T cells sorted from blood, sampled in a trial of the OX40 agonist ivuxolimab. The source of these receptors is an adult with an advanced solid tumor such as melanoma, head and neck, liver or kidney cancer.

In DNA, the CDR3 is TGTGCCACCAGCAGAGATCCTTCCAGTCAGCCCCAGCATTTT. It codes for CATSRDPSSQPQHF. The gene calls are TRBV15 and TRBJ1-5; D is ambiguous. Between the trimmed V and J ends, which lost 0 bases and 6 bases, there was a span of 9 bases. This CDR3 is 14 amino acids long. From germline, CDR1 is LNHNV and CDR2 YYDKDF (reference sequence).

This clone was found a few times. V and J are TRBV18 and TRBJ1-5; D gene uncertain. The CDR3 runs 14 residues. The V gene lost 5 bases and the J gene lost 0 bases, with 8 bases spanning the gap. Germline CDR1 and CDR2: KGHSH and LQKENI. The CDR3 reads CASSIQNSNQPQHF. The DNA of the CDR3 is TGTGCCAGCTCAATACAAAATAGCAATCAGCCCCAGCATTTT.

This chain joins TRBV18 and TRBJ2-5; perhaps TRBD2 as D (5 bases). V lost 4 bases and J 5 bases, leaving 11 bases between the germline ends. Germline assignment: CDR1 KGHSH and CDR2 LQKENI. The CDR3 totals 13 residues. The CDR3 loop reads CASSRGILETQYF. DNA of the CDR3: TGTGCCAGCTCACGAGGGATTCTGGAGACCCAGTACTTC.

The chain couples TRBV27 to TRBJ2-3, with TRBD2 matching 9 bases. CDR3 length equals 14 residues. Germline CDR1 is MNHEY and CDR2 is SMNVEV (reference sequence). V was clipped by 6 bases and J by 3 bases; unmatched bases: 4. The CDR3 nucleotides read TGTGCCAGCAGGTGGAGCGGGGGGACAGATACGCAGTATTTT. It codes for CASRWSGGTDTQYF.

This sequence joins TRBV19 and TRBJ2-1; a possible D gene is TRBD2 (6 bases). CDR1 LNHDA and CDR2 SQIVND come from the germline V gene (reference sequence). V gave up 5 bases and J gave up 9 bases, with 26 bases separating them. The CDR3 loop spans 17 amino acids. CDR3 DNA sequence: TGTGCCAGTAGTCCACTTCAATCCATAGCTAACGGGGGTGAGCAGTTCTTC. This sequence encodes CASSPLQSIANGGEQFF.

The V gene is TRBV14, the J gene TRBJ1-2, with D tentatively TRBD1 (5 bases). The length of the CDR3 is 13 residues. Deletions cut 6 bases from V and 6 bases from J, with 14 bases between. Germline V gives CDR1 SGHDN, CDR2 FVKESK. The CDR3 protein is CASSPRMGDGYTF. In nucleotides, the CDR3 is TGTGCCAGCAGTCCAAGGATGGGGGATGGCTACACCTTC.

This sequence joins TRBV2 and TRBJ1-5, with D possibly matching TRBD1 (5 bases). V lost 7 bases and J 3 bases, leaving 16 bases between the germline ends. The CDR3 consists of 15 residues. Germline V gene data show CDR1 as SNHLY and CDR2 as FYNNEI. This chain's CDR3 is CASTSTGRSNQPQHF. CDR3 nucleotide sequence: TGTGCCAGCACATCAACGGGACGGTCCAATCAGCCCCAGCATTTT.

CDR3 sequence reads: CASSLSRGYNEQFF. In DNA form, the CDR3 reads TGTGCCAGCAGCTTGTCCAGGGGGTACAATGAGCAGTTCTTC. The genes are TRBV11-3 and TRBJ2-1; TRBD1 matches at 7 bases. Germline V lookup: CDR1 SGHNT, CDR2 YENEEA. The CDR3 totals 14 residues. V dropped 3 bases and J dropped 4; count of bases not matched to a gene: 3.

This chain uses TRBV7-9 with TRBJ1-3, with unresolved D. V was pared by 1 base and J by 4 bases, with 11 bases between. Germline loops: CDR1 SEHNR, CDR2 FQNEAQ (reference sequence). This CDR3 comprises 15 residues. The CDR3 region is CASSLGNTAGNTIYF. CDR3 DNA sequence: TGTGCCAGCAGCTTAGGTAACACGGCGGGAAACACCATATATTTT.

The chain couples TRBV7-8 to TRBJ2-1, with D possibly matching TRBD2 (6 bases). V was shortened by 3 bases and J by 2 bases, with 20 bases between the two germline ends. This CDR3 has 18 residues. Germline loops: CDR1 SGHVS, CDR2 FQNEAQ. Here the CDR3 DNA reads TGTGCCAGCAGCTTGAAAGTTTCTGGCGGGACCACCTACAATGAGCAGTTCTTC. Amino acids: CASSLKVSGGTTYNEQFF.

This chain uses TRBV16 with TRBJ1-5; 7 nucleotides match TRBD1. Germline V gives CDR1 KGHSY, CDR2 FQNENV. The CDR3 sequence is 15 residues long. The junction had 4 bases not matched to a gene; V was cut back by 4 bases and J by 1 base. Here the CDR3 DNA reads TGTGCCAGCAGCCCGGGGACAGTAAGCAATCAGCCCCAGCATTTT. Its translation: CASSPGTVSNQPQHF.

The chain is built from TRBV14 and TRBJ2-3, with D unresolved. V lost 5 bases and J 1 base, leaving 13 bases between the germline ends. Germline loops: CDR1 SGHDN, CDR2 FVKESK. This CDR3 has 15 residues. The CDR3 DNA is TGTGCCAGCAGCACCCGTGGTTTTGGCACAGATACGCAGTATTTT. The encoded protein is CASSTRGFGTDTQYF. Variable domain in full (rest from reference TRBV14 and TRBJ2-3): EAGVTQFPSHSVIEKGQTVTLRCDPISGHDNLYWYRRVMGKEIKFLLHFVKESKQDESGMPNNRFLAERTGGTYSTLKVQPAELEDSGVYFCASSTRGFGTDTQYFGPGTRLTVL.

The chain links TRBV13 to TRBJ2-7, with D maybe TRBD2 (5 bases). V lost 5 bases, J lost 2 bases, and 7 bases lay in between. Germline-derived CDR1 and CDR2 are PRHDT and FYEKMQ (reference sequence). The CDR3 is 12 residues long. CDR3 bases: TGTGCCAGCAGCCCGGAGGCCTACGAGCAGTACTTC. Translated, it gives CASSPEAYEQYF.

The chain recombines TRBV18 with TRBJ1-2; tentative D call: TRBD1 (6 bases). This CDR3 region has 14 residues. Trimming removed 1 base at V and 4 bases at J, with 10 bases between. Germline V lookup: CDR1 KGHSH, CDR2 LQKENI. The CDR3 is CASSPREGGYGYTF. CDR3 nucleotide sequence: TGTGCCAGCTCACCACGGGAAGGGGGCTATGGCTACACCTTC.